This entry concerns a single TCR beta chain. As yet, its antigen is unknown. The data stem from a study of cytomegalovirus exposure and HLA in healthy donors. Study background: Early released data had about 85 million unique TCRs, all coming from HLA-typed donors. General study findings and limits: TCR beta chains numbering about 160 were designated cytomegalovirus-associated.

Likely unrecorded immune exposures existed in these nominally healthy donors. Germline CDR1 reads WNHNN; CDR2 reads SYGVQD (reference sequence). The ends were cut back, 6 bases at V and 4 bases at J, with 12 bases in the middle. The CDR3 totals 13 residues. It was with 60 Vbeta and 13 Jbeta primers that the PCR ran. The assay was immunoSEQ multiplex PCR, and TCRdb's table has in-frame clones only and misses some. This table has around 150,000 clones, around three fifths appearing once. The sequenced material came from PBMCs. This TCR came from a woman aged 25 to 39 in good health and CMV-seropositive. The V and J genes are TRBV10-1 and TRBJ1-2; D is ambiguous. The CDR3 DNA is TGCGCCAGCAGCCACGGGAGGGCCTATGGCTACACCTTC. It translates to CASSHGRAYGYTF.